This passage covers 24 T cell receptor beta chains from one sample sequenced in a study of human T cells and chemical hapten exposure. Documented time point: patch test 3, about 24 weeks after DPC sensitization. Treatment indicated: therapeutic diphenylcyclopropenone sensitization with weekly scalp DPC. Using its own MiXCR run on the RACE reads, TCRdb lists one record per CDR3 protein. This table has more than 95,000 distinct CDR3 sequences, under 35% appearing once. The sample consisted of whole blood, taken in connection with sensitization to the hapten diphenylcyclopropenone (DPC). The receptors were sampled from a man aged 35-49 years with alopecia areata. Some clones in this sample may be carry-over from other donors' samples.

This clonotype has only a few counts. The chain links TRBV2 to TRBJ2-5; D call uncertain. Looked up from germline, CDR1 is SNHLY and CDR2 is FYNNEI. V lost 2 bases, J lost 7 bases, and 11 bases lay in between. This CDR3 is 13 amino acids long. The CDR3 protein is CASSESSFGTQYF. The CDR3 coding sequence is TGTGCCAGCAGTGAAAGTAGTTTCGGGACCCAGTACTTC.

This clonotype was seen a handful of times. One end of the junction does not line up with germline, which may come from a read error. This CDR3 is CASSQDPTMSYHF. In DNA form, the CDR3 reads TGTGCCAGCAGCCAAGATCCGACTATGTCGTACCATTTT. The chain recombines TRBV3-1 with TRBJ2-3, with D possibly being TRBD2 (5 bases). There are 13 residues in the CDR3. Germline V gene lookup returns CDR1 LGHDT and CDR2 YNNKEL (reference sequence).

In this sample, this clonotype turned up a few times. CDR3 protein: CASSYSQGPFPSADTQYF. The CDR3 DNA follows: TGTGCCAGCAGTTACTCCCAGGGCCCTTTCCCGAGCGCAGATACGCAGTATTTT. The rearrangement uses TRBV6-5 and TRBJ2-3, with D possibly being TRBD1 (5 bases). The V gene lost 0 bases and the J gene lost 4 bases, with 20 bases spanning the gap. The CDR3 consists of 18 residues. Germline loops: CDR1 MNHEY, CDR2 SVGAGI.

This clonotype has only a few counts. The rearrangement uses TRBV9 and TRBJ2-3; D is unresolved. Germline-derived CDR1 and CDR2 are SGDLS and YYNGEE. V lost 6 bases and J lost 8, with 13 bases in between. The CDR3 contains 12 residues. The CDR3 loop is CASTVINGTQYF. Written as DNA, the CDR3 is TGTGCCAGCACCGTTATTAACGGTACGCAGTATTTT.

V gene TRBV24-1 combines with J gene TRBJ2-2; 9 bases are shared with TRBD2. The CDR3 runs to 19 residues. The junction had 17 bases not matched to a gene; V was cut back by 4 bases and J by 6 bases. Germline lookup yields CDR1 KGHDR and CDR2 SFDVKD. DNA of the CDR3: TGTGCCACCAGTGACTCCTATACTCCGGGACTAGCCTTGGCCGGGGAGCTGTTTTTT. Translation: CATSDSYTPGLALAGELFF.

The CDR3 DNA reads as TGTGCCAGCAGCTTAGGTAGGGGCGGTGTCTACAATGAGCAGTTCTTC. It encodes CASSLGRGGVYNEQFF. The rearrangement uses TRBV11-2 and TRBJ2-1; maybe TRBD1 (5 bases). The germline V gene has CDR1 SGHAT and CDR2 FQNNGV. This CDR3 spans 16 amino acids. With 1 base removed from V and 3 bases from J, the gap between germline ends came to 13 bases.

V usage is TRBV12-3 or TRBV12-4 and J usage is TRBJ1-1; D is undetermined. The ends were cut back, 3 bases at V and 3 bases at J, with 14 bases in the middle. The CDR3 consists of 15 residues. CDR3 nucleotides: TGTGCCAGCAGTTTTAGGACCCTGGTCGACACTGAAGCTTTCTTT. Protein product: CASSFRTLVDTEAFF.

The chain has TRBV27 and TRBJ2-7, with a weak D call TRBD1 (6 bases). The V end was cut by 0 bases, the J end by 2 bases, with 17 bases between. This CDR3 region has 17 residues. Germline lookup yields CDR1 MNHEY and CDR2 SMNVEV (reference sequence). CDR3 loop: CASSLSKTRGQAYEQYF. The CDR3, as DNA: TGTGCCAGCAGTTTATCGAAAACCAGGGGACAAGCCTACGAGCAGTACTTC.

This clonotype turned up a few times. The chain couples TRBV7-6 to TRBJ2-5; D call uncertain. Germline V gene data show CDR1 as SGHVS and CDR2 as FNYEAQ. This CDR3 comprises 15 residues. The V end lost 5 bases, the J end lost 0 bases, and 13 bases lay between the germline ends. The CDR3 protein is CASSGVLSDQETQYF. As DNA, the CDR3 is TGTGCCAGCAGCGGAGTCCTGAGCGACCAAGAGACCCAGTACTTC.

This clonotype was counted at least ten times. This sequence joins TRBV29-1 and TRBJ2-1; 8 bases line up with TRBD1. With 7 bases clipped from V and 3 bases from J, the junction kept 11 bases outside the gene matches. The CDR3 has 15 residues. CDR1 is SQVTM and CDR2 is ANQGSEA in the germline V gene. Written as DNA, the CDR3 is TGCAGCGGGTCAGGGGGCAGGGTGCTCTACAATGAGCAGTTCTTC. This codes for CSGSGGRVLYNEQFF.

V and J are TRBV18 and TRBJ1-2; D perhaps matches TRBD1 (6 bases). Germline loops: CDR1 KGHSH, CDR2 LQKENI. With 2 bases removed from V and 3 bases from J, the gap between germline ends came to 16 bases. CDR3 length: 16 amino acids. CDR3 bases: TGTGCCAGCTCACCAATGGCGCCAGGGGCCCACTATGGCTACACCTTC. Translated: CASSPMAPGAHYGYTF.

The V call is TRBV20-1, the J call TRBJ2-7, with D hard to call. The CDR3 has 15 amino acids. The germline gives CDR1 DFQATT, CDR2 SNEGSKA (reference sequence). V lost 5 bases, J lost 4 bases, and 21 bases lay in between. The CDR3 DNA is TGCAGTGCTGTTCCAAGGACCTTTTTTACGTACGAGCAGTACTTC. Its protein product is CSAVPRTFFTYEQYF.

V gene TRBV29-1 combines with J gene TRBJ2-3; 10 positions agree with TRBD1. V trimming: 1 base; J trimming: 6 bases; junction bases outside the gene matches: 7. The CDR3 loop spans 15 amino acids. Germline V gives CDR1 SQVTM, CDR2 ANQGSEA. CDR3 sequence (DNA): TGCAGCGTTGAAGTAGAGGACAGGGGGTTGGATACGCAGTATTTT. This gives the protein CSVEVEDRGLDTQYF.

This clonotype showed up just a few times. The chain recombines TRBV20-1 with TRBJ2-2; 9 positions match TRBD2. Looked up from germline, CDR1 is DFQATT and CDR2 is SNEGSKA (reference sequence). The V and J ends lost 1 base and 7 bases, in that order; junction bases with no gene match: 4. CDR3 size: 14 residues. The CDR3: CSARVAGGNGELFF. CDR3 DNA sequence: TGCAGTGCTAGAGTGGCGGGAGGGAACGGGGAGCTGTTTTTT.

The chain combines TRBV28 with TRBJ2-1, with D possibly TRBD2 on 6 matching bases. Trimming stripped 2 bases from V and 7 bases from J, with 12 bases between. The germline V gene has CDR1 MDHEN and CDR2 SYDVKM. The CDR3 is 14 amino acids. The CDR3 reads CASSLGGPPNEQFF. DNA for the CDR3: TGTGCCAGCAGTTTAGGAGGGCCTCCGAATGAGCAGTTCTTC.

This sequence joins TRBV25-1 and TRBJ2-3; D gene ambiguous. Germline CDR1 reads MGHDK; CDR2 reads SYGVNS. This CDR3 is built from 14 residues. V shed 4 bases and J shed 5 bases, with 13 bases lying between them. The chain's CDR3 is CASSARVSVDTQYF. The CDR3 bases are TGTGCCAGCAGTGCAAGGGTCTCGGTAGATACGCAGTATTTT. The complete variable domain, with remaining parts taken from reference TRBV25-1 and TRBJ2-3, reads EADIYQTPRYLVIGTGKKITLECSQTMGHDKMYWYQQDPGMELHLIHYSYGVNSTEKGDLSSESTVSRIRTEHFPLTLESARPSHTSQYLCASSARVSVDTQYFGPGTRLTVL.

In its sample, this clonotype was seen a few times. The CDR3 spells CATGQGGVQPQHF. The CDR3 DNA sequence: TGTGCCACCGGACAGGGGGGAGTTCAGCCCCAGCATTTT. This chain links TRBV24-1 with TRBJ1-5; 10 nucleotides agree with TRBD1. Trimming cost V 9 bases and J 6 bases; bases outside gene matches: 4. The germline V gene encodes CDR1 KGHDR and CDR2 SFDVKD. This CDR3 is 13 amino acids long.

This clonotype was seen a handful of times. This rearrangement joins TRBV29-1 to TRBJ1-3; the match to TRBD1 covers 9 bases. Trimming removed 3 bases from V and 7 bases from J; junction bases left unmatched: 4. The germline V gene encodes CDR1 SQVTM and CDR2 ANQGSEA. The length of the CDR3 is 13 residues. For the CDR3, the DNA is TGCAGCGTTGAGGGGGACAGGGTTAACACCATATATTTT. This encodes CSVEGDRVNTIYF. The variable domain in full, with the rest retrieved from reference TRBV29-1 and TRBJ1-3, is SAVISQKPSRDICQRGTSLTIQCQVDSQVTMMFWYRQQPGQSLTLIATANQGSEATYESGFVIDKFPISRPNLTFSTLTVSNMSPEDSSIYLCSVEGDRVNTIYFGEGSWLTVV.

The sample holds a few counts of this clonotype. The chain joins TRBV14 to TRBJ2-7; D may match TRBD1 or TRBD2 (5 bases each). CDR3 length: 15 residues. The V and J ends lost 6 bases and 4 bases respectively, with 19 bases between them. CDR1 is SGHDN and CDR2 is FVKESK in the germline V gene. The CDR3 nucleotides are TGTGCCAGCAGTCCGGGACCCGCGGTTGGATACGAGCAGTACTTC. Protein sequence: CASSPGPAVGYEQYF.

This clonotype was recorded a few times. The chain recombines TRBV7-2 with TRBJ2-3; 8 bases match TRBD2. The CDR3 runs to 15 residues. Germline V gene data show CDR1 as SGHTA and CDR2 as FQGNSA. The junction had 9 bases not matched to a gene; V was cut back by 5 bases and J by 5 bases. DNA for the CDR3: TGTGCCAGCAGCCCCGGGCTAGCGGGCGGAGATACGCAGTATTTT. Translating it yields CASSPGLAGGDTQYF.

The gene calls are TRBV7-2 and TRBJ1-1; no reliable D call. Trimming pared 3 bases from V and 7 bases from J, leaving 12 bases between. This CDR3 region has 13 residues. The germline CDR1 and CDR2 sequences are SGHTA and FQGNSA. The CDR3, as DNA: TGTGCCAGCAGCTTGGGAGATAAACTTGAAGCTTTCTTT. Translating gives CASSLGDKLEAFF.

The CDR3 nucleotides are TGCGCCAGCAGCCAAGTAGGGGCGGGGAGGGCTTTCTTT. Its protein is CASSQVGAGRAFF. The chain is built from TRBV4-1 and TRBJ1-1, with D possibly TRBD1 on 5 matching bases. Looked up from germline, CDR1 is MGHRA and CDR2 is YSYEKL. This CDR3 has 13 amino acids. Trimming left V 1 base short and J 11 bases short, with 14 bases between.

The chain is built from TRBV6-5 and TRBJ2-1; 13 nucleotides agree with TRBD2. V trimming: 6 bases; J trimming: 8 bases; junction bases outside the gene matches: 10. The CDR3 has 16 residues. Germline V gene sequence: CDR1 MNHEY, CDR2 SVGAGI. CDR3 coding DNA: TGTGCCAGCAGCGAAATAGGACTAGCGGGAGATGATGAGCAGTTCTTC. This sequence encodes CASSEIGLAGDDEQFF.

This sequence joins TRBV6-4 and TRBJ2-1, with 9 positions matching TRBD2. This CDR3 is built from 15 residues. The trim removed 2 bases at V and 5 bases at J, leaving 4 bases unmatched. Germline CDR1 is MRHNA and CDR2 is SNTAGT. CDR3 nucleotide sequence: TGTGCCAGCAGTGACGAGACTAGCGGCCACAATGAGCAGTTCTTC. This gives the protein CASSDETSGHNEQFF.